In this sample, the clone carrying this T cell receptor beta chain is medium-sized. The antigen remains unidentified. Stated time point: sample taken at primary tumor resection. Unsorted whole RNA samples from tumor, nontumor lung or frozen PBMC were sequenced. The data belong to a study of spatial heterogeneity in lung cancer. Across the whole study: An average of more than ten raw reads was observed per unique TCR and UMI combination.

Study observations and caveats: Counts of expanded alpha and beta TCRs within tumors tracked the tumor nonsynonymous mutation count.

TCRdb re-analysed the 5' RACE reads in MiXCR, keeping a single row per CDR3 protein. The repertoire includes approximately 6,000 distinct CDR3 sequences, 16% of them detected once, and approximately 10% sits in the top ten. Germline loops: CDR1 ENHRY, CDR2 SYGVKD. V was pared by 4 bases and J by 0 bases, with 13 bases between. This CDR3 comprises 16 residues. The rearrangement links TRBV10-3 to TRBJ1-3; maybe TRBD1 (5 bases). The specimen was lung tumor tissue, collected at surgery. The receptor was isolated from a male donor with early-stage non-small cell lung cancer. CDR3 sequence: CAISAGDHRSGNTIYF. The CDR3 coding sequence is TGTGCCATCAGTGCTGGGGACCATCGCTCTGGAAACACCATATATTTT.